This T cell receptor (beta chain) was captured by sequencing in a study of T cell changes during pregnancy in multiple sclerosis. Method: immunoSEQ multiplex PCR; TCRdb's copy keeps in-frame clones and lacks some. This sample has roughly 84,000 clones, with just under 95% found just once. The CDR3 spans 17 residues. Germline loops: CDR1 PRHDT, CDR2 FYEKMQ (reference sequence). After removal of 4 bases from V and 2 bases from J, the junction contained 8 bases not matched to a gene. The specimen was peripheral blood, collected in the third trimester of pregnancy. The rearrangement uses TRBV13 and TRBJ2-1; 10 nucleotides agree with TRBD2. The sequence was collected from a female donor in good health, enrolled as a control in a pregnancy study. CDR3 nucleotides: TGTGCCAGCAGCTCCACTGGACTAGCGGAGGCCTACAATGAGCAGTTCTTC. It translates to CASSSTGLAEAYNEQFF.